These T cell receptor beta chains were read from a single sample in a study of patients and donors after allogeneic stem cell transplantation. TCRdb reanalysed the RT-PCR reads using MiXCR and keeps one entry per CDR3 protein. The sample lists 150,000 to 200,000 distinct CDR3 sequences, roughly 31% occurring once. Input material: blood, either unsorted or a sorted T cell fraction (not recorded which). These receptors all stem from a human donor who was either an allogeneic HSCT recipient or a stem cell or donor lymphocyte infusion donor (not recorded which). It is not recorded whose cells these are; they may come from a transplant donor. CDR3s include the opening cysteine and the closing phenylalanine or tryptophan. Fields, in order: J gene, clone size, D gene, V gene, CDR3 DNA, CDR3 protein. The D gene is left open where the match is weak. Only some rows state a clone size, as once, few, many or a class for expanded clones.

TRBJ2-3 NA NA TRBV3-1 TGTGCCAGCAGGCCGAGGGACGATGGCACAGATACGCAGTATTTT CASRPRDDGTDTQYF
TRBJ1-1 few TRBD1 TRBV7-2 TGTGCCAGCAGCCGGACAGGGTTGGTAAGGGACACTGAAGCTTTCTTT CASSRTGLVRDTEAFF
TRBJ2-1 NA TRBD2 TRBV7-2 TGTGCCAGCAGCTCGGGACTAGCGCAAAATGAGCAGTTCTTC CASSSGLAQNEQFF
TRBJ1-4 NA TRBD1 TRBV7-8 TGTGCCAGCAGCTTAGTTGGGACAGGGCAGGAAAAACTGTTTTTT CASSLVGTGQEKLFF
TRBJ2-3 NA NA TRBV27 TGTGCCAGCAGTTTATTCCGCGGGGTAGATACGCAGTATTTT CASSLFRGVDTQYF
TRBJ2-2 NA NA TRBV10-3 TGTGCCATCAGTGGGAACTGGCCCCGGGAGCTGTTTTTT CAISGNWPRELFF
TRBJ1-1 many NA TRBV5-5 TGTGCCAGCAGCTTCACCACGAACACTGAAGCTTTCTTT CASSFTTNTEAFF
TRBJ2-5 NA TRBD2 TRBV12-3/TRBV12-4 TGTGCCAGCAGAACTAGCGGGAGGAGTCCAGAGACCCAGTACTTC CASRTSGRSPETQYF
TRBJ2-5 few NA TRBV5-1 TGCGCCAGCAGCTTGGCTAGACGCGGCGAGACCCAGTACTTC CASSLARRGETQYF
TRBJ2-7 few NA TRBV29-1 TGCAGCGTTGGATTGCCCGGGGAGCAGTACTTC CSVGLPGEQYF
TRBJ2-5 few TRBD2 TRBV29-1 TGCAGCGTTGATCCCCTAGCGGAGGGAGGTCAAGAGACCCAGTACTTC CSVDPLAEGGQETQYF
TRBJ1-5 few NA TRBV12-3/TRBV12-4 TGTGCCAGCAGTTTAATTGGGTGGGGGCAGCCCCAGCATTTT CASSLIGWGQPQHF
TRBJ1-1 NA NA TRBV28 TGTGCCAGCAGTTTCCTCCGGCAGGGGCCCTGGGCCGAAGCTTTCTTT CASSFLRQGPWAEAFF
TRBJ1-4 few TRBD1 TRBV4-1 TGCGCCAGCAGCCAAGGGACAGGGATAGCAACTAATGAAAAACTGTTTTTT CASSQGTGIATNEKLFF
TRBJ2-7 NA NA TRBV6-5 TGTGCCAGCAGTTATGGGGCAGTGAAACCCTACGAGCAGTACTTC CASSYGAVKPYEQYF
TRBJ2-7 NA TRBD1 TRBV3-1 TGTGCCAGCAGCCAACAGGGACAGCCTCCCTACGAGCAGTACTTC CASSQQGQPPYEQYF
TRBJ2-1 few TRBD2 TRBV7-9 TGTGCCAGCAGCTTGCTACTAGCGGGAGCAGAGGGGGTCTACAATGAGCAGTTCTTC CASSLLLAGAEGVYNEQFF
TRBJ2-2 few TRBD1 TRBV27 TGTGCCAGCAGTTTAGGGAACTTTTGGGGACAGGGCACCGGGGAGCTGTTTTTT CASSLGNFWGQGTGELFF
TRBJ2-7 few NA TRBV5-1 TGCGCCAGCGACCAGGGGCTAGAGCCCTCCTACGAGCAGTACTTC CASDQGLEPSYEQYF
TRBJ2-1 once NA TRBV9 TGTGCCAGCAGCGTAGATGGGGGATCCCGCTACAATGAGCAGTTCTTC CASSVDGGSRYNEQFF
TRBJ2-5 many NA TRBV12-3/TRBV12-4 TGTGCCAGCAGTTTCTCAGAGACCCAGTACTTC CASSFSETQYF
TRBJ2-1 few TRBD2 TRBV20-1 TGCAGTGCTAGATCCCTTAGCGGGAGCTCCTACAATGAGCAGTTCTTC CSARSLSGSSYNEQFF
TRBJ1-3 few NA TRBV29-1 TGCAGCGTCGAAAGGGGAAACTCTGGAAACACCATATATTTT CSVERGNSGNTIYF
TRBJ2-1 NA TRBD2 TRBV5-6 TGTGCCAGCAGCGCCGGGACTAGAGTGTATTACAATGAGCAGTTCTTC CASSAGTRVYYNEQFF
TRBJ1-2 few NA TRBV7-2 TGTGCCAGCAGCTTTAAAGGCTACACCTTC CASSFKGYTF
TRBJ2-7 NA NA TRBV6-2/TRBV6-3 TGTGCCAGCAGCCTTGTCACGGGTATCCCTGGGGGATGGAACGAGCAGTACTTC CASSLVTGIPGGWNEQYF
TRBJ1-1 NA NA TRBV5-1 TGCGCCAGCAGCTTAAGGACCGGTGTGGGGAAGCCTGAAGCTTTCTTT CASSLRTGVGKPEAFF
TRBJ2-3 NA TRBD2 TRBV15 TGTGCCACCAGGAGACTAGCGGGTACTGCTAGCACAGATACGCAGTATTTT CATRRLAGTASTDTQYF
TRBJ1-5 NA NA TRBV2 TGTGCCAGCAGTTATTGGGGGGCCCAGCATTTT CASSYWGAQHF
TRBJ2-7 NA TRBD2 TRBV10-3 TGTGCCATCAGGACGGGAGGCCGCGGGCCCTACGAGCAGTACTTC CAIRTGGRGPYEQYF
TRBJ2-7 few TRBD2 TRBV20-1 TGCAGTGCTAGACCTGGACTAGCGGGGAGTATCTACGAGCAGTACTTC CSARPGLAGSIYEQYF
TRBJ2-2 NA TRBD2 TRBV12-3/TRBV12-4 TGTGCCAGCAGTTTTAGGGCGGGAGGGCCCGACGGCACCGGGGAGCTGTTTTTT CASSFRAGGPDGTGELFF
TRBJ1-2 NA NA TRBV28 TGTGCCAGCAGCGATCCCGGGACCGCCGGAACGAAGGGCTACACCTTC CASSDPGTAGTKGYTF
TRBJ1-2 NA TRBD1 TRBV29-1 TGCAGCTCCCGTGATGGACAGGAGGCCTATGGCTACACCTTC CSSRDGQEAYGYTF
TRBJ2-7 NA TRBD2 TRBV13 TGTGCCAGCAGCTCCCTTGACGGGAGGGCGGGGTACGAGCAGTACTTC CASSSLDGRAGYEQYF
TRBJ2-7 many NA TRBV29-1 TGCAGCGTTTGGGTCAGGGGGGTGCAGTACTTC CSVWVRGVQYF
TRBJ1-1 NA NA TRBV10-3 TGTGCCATCAGTCCTCAAGGGGCGGAGGCTTTCTTT CAISPQGAEAFF
TRBJ2-2 few NA TRBV4-3 TGCGCCAGCAGCCAAGAAACTAGGGAGGAGCTGTTTTTT CASSQETREELFF
TRBJ2-7 few NA TRBV6-5 TGTGCCAGCAGTTACTCCGTGGACAGTTCCTACGAGCAGTACTTC CASSYSVDSSYEQYF
TRBJ2-1 NA NA TRBV20-1 TGCAGTGCTCCACCATCGAGCTCCTACAATGAGCAGTTCTTC CSAPPSSSYNEQFF
TRBJ2-7 few NA TRBV6-5 TGTGCCAGCAGTTACTCGAGGATCGGGTCCTACGAGCAGTACTTC CASSYSRIGSYEQYF
TRBJ2-7 NA NA TRBV9 TGTGCCAGCAGCGCCAGGGCCGTCGGCGGCGAGCAGTACTTC CASSARAVGGEQYF
TRBJ2-1 NA TRBD2 TRBV24-1 TGTGCCACCAGTGATTGGCTAGCGGGGCACAATGAGCAGTTCTTC CATSDWLAGHNEQFF
TRBJ1-2 few NA TRBV5-6 TGTGCCAGCAGCTTGGGGCGAAGTGGCTACACCTTC CASSLGRSGYTF
TRBJ2-3 NA NA TRBV6-5 TGTGCCAGCAGTACTAGGCTCGAGGATACGCAGTATTTT CASSTRLEDTQYF
TRBJ1-5 few TRBD1 TRBV12-3/TRBV12-4 TGTGCCAGCAATAAAGGGGGGACAGCCCATAGCAATCAGCCCCAGCATTTT CASNKGGTAHSNQPQHF
TRBJ2-5 few NA TRBV27 TGTGCCAGCAGTTTATCCCCCTTAGTGGCGGAGACCCAGTACTTC CASSLSPLVAETQYF
TRBJ2-7 NA NA TRBV5-1 TGCGCCAGCAGCGGGGTATACTCCTACGAGCAGTACTTC CASSGVYSYEQYF